One T cell receptor beta chain is described in this entry. Its specificity is unknown. CDR1 is MNHNY, CDR2 SVGAGI, per germline (reference sequence). Trimming removed 0 bases from V and 8 bases from J, with 10 bases in between. This CDR3 comprises 13 residues. The data were obtained in a study of shared clonotypes between healthy human individuals. Only in-frame clones appear in the TCRdb table, and some are missing; sequencing was by immunoSEQ multiplex PCR. The repertoire holds around 1.9 million clones, with approximately 94% as singletons. General study points: The researchers took only blood, and tissue repertoires probably look different.

Terminally differentiated effector memory CD45RA+ cells were excluded from the naive CD8 cells, which were CD45RO-negative and positively selected for CCR7. This TCR was recovered from a young man in good health. Some clones in this sample may be carry-over from other donors' samples. The chain is built from TRBV6-6 and TRBJ1-1, with D tentatively TRBD1 (6 bases). Sequencing was done on a sample of naive CD8+ T cells from PBMCs. The CDR3 DNA reads as TGTGCCAGCAGTTACTCGAAGGGACAAGAAGCTTTCTTT. It codes for CASSYSKGQEAFF.